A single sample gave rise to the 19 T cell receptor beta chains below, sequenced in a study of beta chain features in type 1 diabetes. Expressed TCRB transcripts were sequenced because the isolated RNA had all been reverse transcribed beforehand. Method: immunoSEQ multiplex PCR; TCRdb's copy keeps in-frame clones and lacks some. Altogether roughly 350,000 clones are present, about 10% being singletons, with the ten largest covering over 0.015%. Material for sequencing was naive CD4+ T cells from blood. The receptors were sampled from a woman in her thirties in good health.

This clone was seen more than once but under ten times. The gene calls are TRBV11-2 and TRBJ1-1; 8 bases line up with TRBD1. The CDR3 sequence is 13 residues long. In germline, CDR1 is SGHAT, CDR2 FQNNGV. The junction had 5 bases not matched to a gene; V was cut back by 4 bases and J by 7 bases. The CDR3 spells CASSYTGGVEAFF. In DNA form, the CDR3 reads TGTGCCAGCAGCTACACAGGGGGGGTTGAAGCTTTCTTT. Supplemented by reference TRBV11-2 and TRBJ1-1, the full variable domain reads EAGVAQSPRYKIIEKRQSVAFWCNPISGHATLYWYQQILGQGPKLLIQFQNNGVVDDSQLPKDRFSAERLKGVDSTLKIQPAKLEDSAVYLCASSYTGGVEAFFGQGTRLTVV.

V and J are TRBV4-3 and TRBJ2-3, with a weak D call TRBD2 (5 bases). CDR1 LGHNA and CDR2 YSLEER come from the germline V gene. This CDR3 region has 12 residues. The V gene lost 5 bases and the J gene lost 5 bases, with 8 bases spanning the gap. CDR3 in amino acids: CASSAAGDTQYF. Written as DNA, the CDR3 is TGCGCCAGCAGCGCCGCGGGAGATACGCAGTATTTT.

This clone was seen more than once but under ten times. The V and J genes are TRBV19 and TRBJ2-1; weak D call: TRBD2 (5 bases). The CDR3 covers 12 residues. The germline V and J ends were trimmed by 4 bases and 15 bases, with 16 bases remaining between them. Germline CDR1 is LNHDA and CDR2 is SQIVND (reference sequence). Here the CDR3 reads CASSNPGLETFF. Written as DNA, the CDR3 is TGTGCCAGTAGTAATCCCGGACTGGAGACGTTCTTC.

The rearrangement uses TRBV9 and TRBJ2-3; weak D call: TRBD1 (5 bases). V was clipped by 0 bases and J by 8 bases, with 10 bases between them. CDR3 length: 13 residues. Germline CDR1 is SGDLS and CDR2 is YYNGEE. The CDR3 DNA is TGTGCCAGCAGCGTAGCTTCCCAGGGTACGCAGTATTTT. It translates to CASSVASQGTQYF.

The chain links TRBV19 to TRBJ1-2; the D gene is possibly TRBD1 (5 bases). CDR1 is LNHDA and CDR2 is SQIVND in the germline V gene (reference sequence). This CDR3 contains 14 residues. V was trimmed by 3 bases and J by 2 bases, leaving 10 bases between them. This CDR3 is CASSIDSWNYGYTF. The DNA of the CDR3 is TGTGCCAGTAGTATCGACAGTTGGAACTATGGCTACACCTTC.

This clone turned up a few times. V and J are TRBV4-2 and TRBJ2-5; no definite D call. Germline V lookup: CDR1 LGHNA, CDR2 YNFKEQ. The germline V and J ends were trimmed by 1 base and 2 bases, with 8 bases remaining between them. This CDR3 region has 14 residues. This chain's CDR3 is CASSQGAEQETQYF. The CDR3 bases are TGTGCCAGCAGCCAAGGGGCCGAGCAAGAGACCCAGTACTTC.

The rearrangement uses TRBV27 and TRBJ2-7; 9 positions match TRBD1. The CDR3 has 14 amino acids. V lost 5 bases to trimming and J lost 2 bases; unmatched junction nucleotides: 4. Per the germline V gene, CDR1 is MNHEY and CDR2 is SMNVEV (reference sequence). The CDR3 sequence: CASSGTGQTYEQYF. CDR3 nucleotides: TGTGCCAGCAGTGGGACAGGGCAGACCTACGAGCAGTACTTC.

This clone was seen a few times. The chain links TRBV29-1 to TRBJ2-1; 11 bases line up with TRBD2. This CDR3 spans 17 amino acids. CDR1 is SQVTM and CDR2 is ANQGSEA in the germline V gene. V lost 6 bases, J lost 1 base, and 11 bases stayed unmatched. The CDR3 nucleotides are TGCAGCGTCCCAATAAGTACTAGCGGGAGATCCTACAATGAGCAGTTCTTC. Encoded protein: CSVPISTSGRSYNEQFF.

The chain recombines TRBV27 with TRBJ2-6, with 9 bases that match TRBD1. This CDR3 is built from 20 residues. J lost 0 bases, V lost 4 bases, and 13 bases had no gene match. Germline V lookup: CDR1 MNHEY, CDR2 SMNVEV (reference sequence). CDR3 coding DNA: TGTGCCAGCAGTTCGATGACAGGGACAGGGATGAGCTCTGGGGCCAACGTCCTGACTTTC. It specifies CASSSMTGTGMSSGANVLTF.

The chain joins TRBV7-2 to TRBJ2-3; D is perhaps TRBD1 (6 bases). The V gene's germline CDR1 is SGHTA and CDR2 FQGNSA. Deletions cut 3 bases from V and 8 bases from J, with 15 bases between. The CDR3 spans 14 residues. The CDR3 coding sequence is TGTGCCAGCAGCTTTCGGACAGTCCAGCGTACGCAGTATTTT. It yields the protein CASSFRTVQRTQYF.

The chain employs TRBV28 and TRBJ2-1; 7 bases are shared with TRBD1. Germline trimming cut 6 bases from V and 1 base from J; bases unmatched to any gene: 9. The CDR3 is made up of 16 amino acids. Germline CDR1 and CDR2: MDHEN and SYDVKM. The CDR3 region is CASSGHKTGSYNEQFF. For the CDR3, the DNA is TGTGCCAGCAGCGGGCATAAGACAGGGTCCTACAATGAGCAGTTCTTC.

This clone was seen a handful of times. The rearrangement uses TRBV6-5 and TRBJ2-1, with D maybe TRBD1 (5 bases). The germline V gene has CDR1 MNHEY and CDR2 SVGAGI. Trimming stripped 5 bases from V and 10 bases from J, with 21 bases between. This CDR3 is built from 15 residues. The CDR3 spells CASSRLVPDSPEQFF. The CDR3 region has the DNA TGTGCCAGCAGTCGGCTCGTGCCCGACAGCCCCGAGCAGTTCTTC.

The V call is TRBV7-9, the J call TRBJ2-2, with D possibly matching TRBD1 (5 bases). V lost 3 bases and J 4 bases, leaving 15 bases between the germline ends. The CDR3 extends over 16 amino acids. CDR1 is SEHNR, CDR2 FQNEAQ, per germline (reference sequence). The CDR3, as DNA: TGTGCCAGCAGCTTCTTAGGACATACAAGCACCGGGGAGCTGTTTTTT. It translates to CASSFLGHTSTGELFF.

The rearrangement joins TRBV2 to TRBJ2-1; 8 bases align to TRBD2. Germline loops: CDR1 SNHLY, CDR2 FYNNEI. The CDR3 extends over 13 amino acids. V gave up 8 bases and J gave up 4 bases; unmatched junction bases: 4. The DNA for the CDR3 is TGTGCCAGCGCAGCGGGAGTATACAATGAGCAGTTCTTC. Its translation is CASAAGVYNEQFF. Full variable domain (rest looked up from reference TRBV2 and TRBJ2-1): EPEVTQTPSHQVTQMGQEVILRCVPISNHLYFYWYRQILGQKVEFLVSFYNNEISEKSEIFDDQFSVERPDGSNFTLKIRSTKLEDSAMYFCASAAGVYNEQFFGPGTRLTVL.

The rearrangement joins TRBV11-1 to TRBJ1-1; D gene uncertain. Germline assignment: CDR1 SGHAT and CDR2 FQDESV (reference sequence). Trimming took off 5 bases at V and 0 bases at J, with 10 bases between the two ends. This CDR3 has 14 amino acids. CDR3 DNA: TGTGCCAGCAGCCTCGCTTCAGTGAACACTGAAGCTTTCTTT. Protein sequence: CASSLASVNTEAFF.

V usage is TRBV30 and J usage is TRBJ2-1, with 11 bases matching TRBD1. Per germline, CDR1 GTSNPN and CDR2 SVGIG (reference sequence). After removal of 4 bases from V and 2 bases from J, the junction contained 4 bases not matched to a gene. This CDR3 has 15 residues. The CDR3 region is CAWKGQGAAYNEQFF. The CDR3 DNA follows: TGTGCCTGGAAAGGACAGGGGGCCGCCTACAATGAGCAGTTCTTC.

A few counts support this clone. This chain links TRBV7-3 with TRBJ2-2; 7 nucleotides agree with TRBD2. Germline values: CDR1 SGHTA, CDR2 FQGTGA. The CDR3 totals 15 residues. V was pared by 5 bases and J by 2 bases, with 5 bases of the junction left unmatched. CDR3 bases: TGTGCCAGCAGCCACGGGACTACTAACACCGGGGAGCTGTTTTTT. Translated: CASSHGTTNTGELFF.

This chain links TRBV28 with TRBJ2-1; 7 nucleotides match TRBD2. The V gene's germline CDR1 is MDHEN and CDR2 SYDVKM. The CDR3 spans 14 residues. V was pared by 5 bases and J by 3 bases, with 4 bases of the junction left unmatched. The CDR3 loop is CASSTAGVYNEQFF. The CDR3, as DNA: TGTGCCAGCAGTACTGCGGGAGTCTACAATGAGCAGTTCTTC. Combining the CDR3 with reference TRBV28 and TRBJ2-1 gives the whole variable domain DVKVTQSSRYLVKRTGEKVFLECVQDMDHENMFWYRQDPGLGLRLIYFSYDVKMKEKGDIPEGYSVSREKKERFSLILESASTNQTSMYLCASSTAGVYNEQFFGPGTRLTVL.

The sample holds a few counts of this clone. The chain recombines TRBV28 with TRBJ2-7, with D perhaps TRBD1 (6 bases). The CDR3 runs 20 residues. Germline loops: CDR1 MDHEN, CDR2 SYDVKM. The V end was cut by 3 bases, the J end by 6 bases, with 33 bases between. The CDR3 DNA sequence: TGTGCCAGCAGTTTCCTTATCGGCGCTAGGGTTCTCAGTGGGGGCCTCGAGCAGTACTTC. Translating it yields CASSFLIGARVLSGGLEQYF.